The text below deals with one T cell receptor beta chain. Trimming removed 1 base at V and 10 bases at J, with 7 bases between. This CDR3 contains 11 residues. CDR1 and CDR2 (germline): LGHDT, YNNKEL (reference sequence). This entry is derived from a study of blood T cell repertoires in COVID-19. Assay: immunoSEQ multiplex PCR; the TCRdb copy retains only in-frame clones and omits some. The sample has 150,000 or so clones; 87% are singletons. Specimen: peripheral blood. This clonotype originated in a woman in her seventies with COVID-19, enrolled during active disease. The V gene is TRBV3-1 (or the pseudogene TRBV3-2), the J gene TRBJ1-2; D remains ambiguous. CDR3 nucleotides: TGTGCCAGCAGCCAAGCCCGCGACTACACCTTC. Translation: CASSQARDYTF.